This T cell receptor beta chain was sequenced during a study of cytotoxic CD8 clonotypes in ibrutinib-treated CLL. Study background: A mean of roughly 260,000 productive templates and approximately 85,000 productive rearrangements was obtained per sample.

About 1.9 micrograms of genomic DNA (from cryopreserved PBMCs) were used for TCR beta libraries. Findings and limits, study-wide: Baseline levels were approached again at progression, after clonality had risen at ibrutinib response. Starting clonality was above that of age-matched healthy donors and tracked circulating CD8+ T-cell counts.

Germline CDR1 is SNHLY and CDR2 is FYNNEI. This CDR3 region has 17 residues. Unmatched junction bases numbered 12, after V lost 5 bases and J lost 8 bases. Clones were sequenced by immunoSEQ multiplex PCR, and TCRdb holds only the in-frame ones, with some missing. The repertoire holds roughly 200,000 clones, just under 80% seen once, with over 10% in the top ten. As regards this clone: Its antigen remains unknown.

The source was PBMCs, collected after 12 months of ibrutinib treatment. This TCR was recovered from a human donor with chronic lymphocytic leukemia. The chain is built from TRBV2 and TRBJ1-4; 12 bases agree with TRBD1. This CDR3 reads CASSPGTGGAVNEKLFF. Here the CDR3 DNA reads TGTGCCAGCAGTCCCGGGACAGGGGGCGCAGTGAACGAAAAACTGTTTTTT. Full variable domain (outside the CDR3, taken from reference TRBV2 and TRBJ1-4): EPEVTQTPSHQVTQMGQEVILRCVPISNHLYFYWYRQILGQKVEFLVSFYNNEISEKSEIFDDQFSVERPDGSNFTLKIRSTKLEDSAMYFCASSPGTGGAVNEKLFFGSGTQLSVL.